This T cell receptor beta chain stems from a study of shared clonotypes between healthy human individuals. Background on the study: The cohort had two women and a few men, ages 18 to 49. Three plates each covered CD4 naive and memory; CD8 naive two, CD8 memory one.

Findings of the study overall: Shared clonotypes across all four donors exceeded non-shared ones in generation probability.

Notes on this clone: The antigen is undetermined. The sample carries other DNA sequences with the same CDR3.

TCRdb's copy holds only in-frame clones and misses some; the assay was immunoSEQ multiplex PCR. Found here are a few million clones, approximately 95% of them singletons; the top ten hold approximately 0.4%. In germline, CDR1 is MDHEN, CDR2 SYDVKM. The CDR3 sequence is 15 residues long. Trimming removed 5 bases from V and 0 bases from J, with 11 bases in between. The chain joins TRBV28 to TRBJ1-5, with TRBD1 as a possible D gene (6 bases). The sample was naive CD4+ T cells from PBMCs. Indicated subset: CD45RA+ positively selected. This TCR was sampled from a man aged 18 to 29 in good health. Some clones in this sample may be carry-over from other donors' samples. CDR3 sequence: CASSPRTDSNQPQHF. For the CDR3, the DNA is TGTGCCAGCAGTCCTAGGACAGATAGCAATCAGCCCCAGCATTTT.